This T cell receptor beta chain was identified during a study of CD8 T cells in Susac syndrome. Study summary: Patients with Susac syndrome were therapy-naive, taking corticosteroids, with some also receiving intravenous immunoglobulin, or taking intravenous immunoglobulin alone at the time their blood was drawn.

Through negative isolation, CD4+ and CD8+ T cells were obtained, while TEMRA cells were enriched using FACS. Germline V gives CDR1 SGHRS, CDR2 YFSETQ. Between the trimmed V and J ends, which lost 2 bases and 2 bases, there was a span of 9 bases. This CDR3 region has 14 residues. The authors reverse transcribed about 0.5 to 1 ug RNA with random hexamers. TCR beta CDR3 was amplified by immunoSEQ covering 54 Vbeta and 13 Jbeta. TCRdb passed the immunoSEQ multiplex PCR reads through MiXCR, listing each CDR3 protein once. In the table there are approximately 120,000 distinct CDR3 sequences, more than 90% of which are singletons.

The origin of this receptor is a human donor with Susac syndrome. The sequenced sample consisted of CD8+ T cells from PBMCs. The genes are TRBV5-1 and TRBJ2-3; a possible D gene is TRBD2 (6 bases). The CDR3 loop reads CASSFWGDTDTQYF. The CDR3 DNA is TGCGCCAGCAGCTTTTGGGGGGACACAGATACGCAGTATTTT.